The text below deals with one TCR beta chain. The data belong to a study of blood T cell repertoires in COVID-19. Study summary: Spain, Italy and the United States supplied samples that represented acute and convalescent COVID-19. T cells, B-cell-depleted T cells, or PBMCs provided the cDNA or gDNA that served as material.

Authors' processing steps: Amplification of reference gene primers was used by the study to estimate nucleated cell counts. Sequencing used immunoSEQ multiplex PCR; TCRdb keeps in-frame clones, though not all of them. Clonal size and the V and J genes are those of that table, whereas D and trimming came from the DNA. The table records about 64,000 clones, 65% to 90% of them present only once. The CDR3 spans 15 residues. Trimming left V 7 bases short and J 8 bases short, with 22 bases between. Germline assignment: CDR1 SGHRS and CDR2 YFSETQ. This clonotype was sampled from a man aged 45-65 years with active COVID-19. The sequenced material came from peripheral blood. The chain couples TRBV5-1 to TRBJ2-1; perhaps TRBD1 as D (6 bases). This CDR3 is CASGGATRLGDEQFF. The CDR3 DNA is TGCGCCAGCGGGGGCGCCACCCGGCTCGGAGATGAGCAGTTCTTC.